This T cell receptor (beta chain) is from a study of CD8 T cells in Susac syndrome. Study-level background: The Susac syndrome patients were therapy-naive, on corticosteroids, or on intravenous immunoglobulin alone at blood draw.

CD8+ and CD4+ T cells taken from blood had their TCR beta sequenced. The recently defined diagnostic criteria for definite or probable disease were met by the Susac syndrome patients. TEMRA cells underwent FACS enrichment and CD8+ and CD4+ T cells underwent negative isolation. The germline CDR1 and CDR2 sequences are LGHNA and YNFKEQ. V was clipped by 4 bases and J by 4 bases; unmatched bases: 9. This CDR3 comprises 16 residues. Random hexamers were used to reverse transcribe an amount of about 0.45 to 1 ug RNA. TCRdb analysed the immunoSEQ multiplex PCR reads with MiXCR anew, one entry per CDR3 protein. The data hold fewer than 200,000 distinct CDR3 sequences, with 91% observed a single time.

The V call is TRBV4-2, the J call TRBJ2-1, with TRBD2 matching over 8 bases. This clonotype originated in a human donor with Susac syndrome. The sequenced sample consisted of CD4+ T cells from PBMCs. CDR3 region: CASSPRGAGAYNEQFF. The CDR3, as DNA: TGTGCCAGCAGCCCCCGGGGAGCGGGGGCGTACAATGAGCAGTTCTTC.